This T cell receptor (beta chain) was captured by sequencing in a study of OX40 agonist ivuxolimab in advanced cancers. In the study overall: Across the patients, intravenous ivuxolimab was delivered every 2 weeks at 0.01 to 10 mg/kg.

Samples were taken at baseline and on day 1 of cycles 4 and 7. Assay: immunoSEQ multiplex PCR; the TCRdb copy retains only in-frame clones and omits some. The sample lists about 18,000 clones; over 60% were seen once. Study-wide points: Circulating CD4+ and CD8+ T cells showed clonal expansion by week 6 at 0.1 to 3.0 mg/kg.

In the case of this clone: Its antigen is still unknown.

The CDR3 has 15 amino acids. Germline CDR1 and CDR2: LNHDA and SQIVND (reference sequence). The source material was CD4+ or CD8+ T cells sorted from blood, sampled in a trial of the OX40 agonist ivuxolimab. The sequence was collected from an adult with an advanced solid tumor such as melanoma, head and neck, liver or kidney cancer. V gene TRBV19 combines with J gene TRBJ2-5, with 8 positions matching TRBD1. The closer fit of TRBJ2-7 to the DNA end suggests the J call may be wrong. The CDR3, as DNA: TGTGCCAGTAGTATGGGGACAGGTTCCCTCTACGAGCAGTACTTC. Its protein product is CASSMGTGSLYEQYF.